This TCR beta chain was recorded in a study of T cells in narcolepsy. Method: immunoSEQ multiplex PCR; TCRdb's copy keeps in-frame clones and lacks some. This table holds 35,000 or so clones, 70% to 85% found once. This CDR3 spans 18 amino acids. The V gene lost 4 bases and the J gene lost 1 base, with 24 bases spanning the gap. In germline, CDR1 is SGDLS, CDR2 YYNGEE. The sequence was obtained from a human donor with narcolepsy. Sequences were obtained from CD45RA- memory CD4+ T cells from PBMCs. V and J are TRBV9 and TRBJ2-7; a possible D gene is TRBD2 (7 bases). DNA of the CDR3: TGTGCCAGCAGCCCCCGGGGGGCTAGCGGACTTGGGTCCTACGAGCAGTACTTC. Translated, it gives CASSPRGASGLGSYEQYF. Combining the CDR3 with reference TRBV9 and TRBJ2-7 gives the whole variable domain DSGVTQTPKHLITATGQRVTLRCSPRSGDLSVYWYQQSLDQGLQFLIQYYNGEERAKGNILERFSAQQFPDLHSELNLSSLELGDSALYFCASSPRGASGLGSYEQYFGPGTRLTVT.